This passage covers 25 T cell receptor beta chains from one sample sequenced in a study of regulatory T cells in long-lasting Graves disease. Sequencing libraries for TCR beta were prepared with iRepertoire HTBI primers and Arm-PCR of CDR3 regions. TCRdb re-analysed the multiplex PCR reads in MiXCR, keeping a single row per CDR3 protein. The repertoire holds some 340,000 distinct CDR3 sequences, about an eighth seen once, with approximately 17% in the top ten. Sample time point: newly diagnosed GD, antithyroid drugs for less than 3 months. The authors made the TCR library using RNA they extracted from PBMCs. The sample was also reused in another study, on T cells in Graves' hyperthyroidism and ophthalmopathy.

The sample was peripheral blood mononuclear cells (PBMCs), taken at new diagnosis, from a patient treated with antithyroid drugs. The origin of the receptors is a woman aged 18-29 years with Graves disease.

This chain connects TRBV12-3 or TRBV12-4 to TRBJ1-2, with 12 bases identical to TRBD1. J gave up 4 bases and V 0 bases, and 3 bases lay outside the gene matches. The CDR3 has 16 amino acids. CDR3 sequence: CASSLAGTGGFYGYTF. In DNA form, the CDR3 reads TGTGCCAGCAGTTTAGCCGGGACAGGGGGCTTCTATGGCTACACCTTC.

This clonotype was seen repeatedly, ten times or more. This chain links TRBV2 with TRBJ2-7, with D possibly being TRBD2 (5 bases). Germline V CDR1 and CDR2: SNHLY, FYNNEI. Between the trimmed V and J ends, which lost 2 bases and 2 bases, there was a span of 10 bases. This CDR3 contains 14 residues. The CDR3 DNA sequence: TGTGCCAGCAGTGAAAGCCAGACTACCTACGAGCAGTACGTC. Its translation is CASSESQTTYEQYV.

This clonotype was observed at least ten times. The chain combines TRBV3-1 with TRBJ2-5; D not certain. CDR3 length: 14 residues. From germline, CDR1 is LGHDT and CDR2 YNNKEL (reference sequence). Trimming cost V 4 bases and J 1 base, with 10 bases left between them. This CDR3 is CASSLLQPQETQYF. The DNA of the CDR3 is TGTGCCAGCAGCCTCCTACAACCCCAAGAGACCCAGTACTTC.

This clonotype appeared a few times. This sequence may be a read error, since a much larger clone differs from it by one base. The chain uses TRBV15 and TRBJ1-1, with 9 bases that match TRBD1. This CDR3 contains 15 residues. The germline V gene has CDR1 LNHNV and CDR2 YYDKDF (reference sequence). Trimming took 3 bases from V and 4 from J; bases not matched to a gene: 6. The CDR3 coding sequence is TGTGCCACCAGCAGCGCCGGGACAGGGAGCACTGAAGCTTTCTTT. Its protein is CATSSAGTGSTEAFF.

The table lists this clonotype with many counts. The rearrangement joins TRBV5-1 to TRBJ2-1, with a tentative D call TRBD2 (5 bases). V lost 1 base and J lost 10, with 18 bases in between. Germline CDR1 reads SGHRS; CDR2 reads YFSETQ. The CDR3 has 15 amino acids. The CDR3 sequence: CASSLNSPTGGEQFF. As DNA, the CDR3 is TGCGCCAGCAGCTTGAATAGTCCGACGGGCGGGGAGCAGTTCTTC. Full variable domain (missing parts from reference TRBV5-1 and TRBJ2-1): KAGVTQTPRYLIKTRGQQVTLSCSPISGHRSVSWYQQTPGQGLQFLFEYFSETQRNKGNFPGRFSGRQFSNSRSEMNVSTLELGDSALYLCASSLNSPTGGEQFFGPGTRLTVL.

This clonotype turned up a few times. The genes are TRBV5-4 and TRBJ2-1; TRBD2 agrees at 8 bases. This CDR3 is 16 amino acids long. CDR1 is SGHNT, CDR2 YYREEE, per germline (reference sequence). The V segment lost 2 bases and the J segment 0 bases; nucleotides outside the gene matches: 4. DNA for the CDR3: TGTGCCAGCAGCTTTACGGGACTAGTCTCCTACAATGAGCAGTTCTTC. It yields the protein CASSFTGLVSYNEQFF. Full variable domain (outside the CDR3, taken from reference TRBV5-4 and TRBJ2-1): ETGVTQSPTHLIKTRGQQVTLRCSSQSGHNTVSWYQQALGQGPQFIFQYYREEENGRGNFPPRFSGLQFPNYSSELNVNALELDDSALYLCASSFTGLVSYNEQFFGPGTRLTVL.

This clonotype was observed many times. This chain uses TRBV11-2 with TRBJ2-3; no clear D gene. The CDR3 totals 15 residues. Trimming removed 2 bases from V and 1 base from J, with 10 bases in between. CDR1 is SGHAT and CDR2 is FQNNGV in the germline V gene. For the CDR3, the DNA is TGTGCCAGCAGCTTAATGCAGCAACGCACAGATACGCAGTATTTT. Translation: CASSLMQQRTDTQYF.

This clonotype was found many times. The chain joins TRBV28 to TRBJ2-2, with 9 bases fitting TRBD2. This CDR3 comprises 16 residues. Germline V gene lookup returns CDR1 MDHEN and CDR2 SYDVKM. The J segment lost 4 bases and the V segment lost 4 bases, leaving 7 bases of the junction unmatched. CDR3 sequence (DNA): TGTGCCAGCAGTTCGCCGGGACTAGCTATCACCGGGGAGCTGTTTTTT. This sequence encodes CASSSPGLAITGELFF. The full variable domain, rest sourced from reference TRBV28 and TRBJ2-2, is DVKVTQSSRYLVKRTGEKVFLECVQDMDHENMFWYRQDPGLGLRLIYFSYDVKMKEKGDIPEGYSVSREKKERFSLILESASTNQTSMYLCASSSPGLAITGELFFGEGSRLTVL.

Ten or more counts support this clonotype. The CDR3, as DNA: TGCGCCAGCAGCCAAGCATTAACGACAGGGAGCTTTGGCTACACCTTC. Protein: CASSQALTTGSFGYTF. The genes are TRBV4-1 and TRBJ1-2; TRBD1 aligns across 7 bases. This CDR3 spans 16 amino acids. With V trimmed by 1 base and J by 7 bases, 12 bases remained unmatched. From germline, CDR1 is MGHRA and CDR2 YSYEKL.

There are many counts of this clonotype. This chain links TRBV4-1 with TRBJ1-3, with no clear D. Trimming removed 4 bases from V and 7 bases from J, with 11 bases in between. This CDR3 region has 13 residues. CDR1 and CDR2 (germline): MGHRA, YSYEKL. This chain's CDR3 is CASSPLIWNTIYF. DNA for the CDR3: TGCGCCAGCAGCCCCTTAATCTGGAACACCATATATTTT.

This clonotype showed up many times. The chain is built from TRBV6-5 and TRBJ2-2; no firm D call. This CDR3 is built from 14 residues. Germline values: CDR1 MNHEY, CDR2 SVGAGI. Trimming shortened V by 0 bases and J by 6 bases, and 8 bases separated the two germline ends. CDR3 sequence (DNA): TGTGCCAGCAGTTACTCAGGCATGGCCGGGGAGCTGTTTTTT. This encodes CASSYSGMAGELFF.

The sample holds many counts of this clonotype. J is TRBJ1-4 and V is TRBV9; possible D gene TRBD1, 6 bases. The CDR3 totals 15 residues. Trimming stripped 5 bases from V and 0 bases from J, with 11 bases between. Germline CDR1 and CDR2: SGDLS and YYNGEE. CDR3 residues: CASSDGQTTNEKLFF. In DNA form, the CDR3 reads TGTGCCAGCAGTGACGGACAGACAACTAATGAAAAACTGTTTTTT. The full variable domain, completed using reference TRBV9 and TRBJ1-4, is DSGVTQTPKHLITATGQRVTLRCSPRSGDLSVYWYQQSLDQGLQFLIQYYNGEERAKGNILERFSAQQFPDLHSELNLSSLELGDSALYFCASSDGQTTNEKLFFGSGTQLSVL.

This clonotype was detected ten times or more. J is TRBJ1-2 and V is TRBV7-3, with D uncertain. The CDR3 extends over 15 amino acids. Germline loops: CDR1 SGHTA, CDR2 FQGTGA. V lost 5 bases to trimming and J lost 5 bases, with 18 bases between them. The CDR3 DNA reads as TGTGCCAGCAGCCCTTTGGTGAGGGCGGAATATGGCTACACCTTC. Translating it yields CASSPLVRAEYGYTF.

Points on this clonotype: A far larger clone differs by one base, so this is likely a read error. The chain uses TRBV7-2 and TRBJ2-5; a possible D gene is TRBD2 (5 bases). Germline V lookup: CDR1 SGHTA, CDR2 FQGNSA. The CDR3 length is 15 residues. The CDR3 loop is CVSSDRGTEQETQYF. CDR3 DNA: TGTGTCAGCAGCGACCGGGGTACTGAACAAGAGACCCAGTACTTC. Complete variable domain (other parts from reference TRBV7-2 and TRBJ2-5): GAGVSQSPSNKVTEKGKDVELRCDPISGHTALYWYRQSLGQGLEFLIYFQGNSAPDKSGLPSDRFSAERTGGSVSTLTIQRTQQEDSAVYLCVSSDRGTEQETQYFGPGTRLLVL.

The V gene is TRBV4-3, the J gene TRBJ2-6, with TRBD1 matching over 7 bases. This CDR3 comprises 16 residues. Germline CDR1 is LGHNA and CDR2 is YSLEER. Trimming took 4 bases from V and 0 from J; bases not matched to a gene: 3. CDR3 nucleotides: TGCGCCAGCAGCCCCGGGACAGCCTCTGGGGCCAACGTCCTGACTTTC. The encoded protein is CASSPGTASGANVLTF.

This clonotype was found many times. The J gene is TRBJ1-2, the V gene TRBV2, with TRBD1 as a possible D gene (5 bases). V was pared by 4 bases and J by 2 bases, with 11 bases between. This CDR3 comprises 14 residues. Germline V CDR1 and CDR2: SNHLY, FYNNEI. CDR3 DNA: TGTGCCAGCAGTGTTCAGGGTATCAACTATGGCTACACCTTC. This codes for CASSVQGINYGYTF.

This clonotype was found many times. This chain connects TRBV4-1 to TRBJ2-1; D gene uncertain. CDR1 is MGHRA, CDR2 YSYEKL, per germline. Deletions cut 0 bases from V and 2 bases from J, with 8 bases between. The CDR3 is 15 amino acids. The CDR3 DNA reads as TGCGCCAGCAGCCAAGAGGCAAGCACCTACAATGAGCAGTTCTTC. This gives the protein CASSQEASTYNEQFF.

The chain recombines TRBV6-2 or TRBV6-3 with TRBJ1-2; TRBD1 is a possible D gene (6 bases). CDR3 length: 13 amino acids. Between the trimmed V and J ends, which lost 0 bases and 8 bases, there was a span of 10 bases. Germline CDR1 and CDR2: MNHEY and SVGEGT. The CDR3 nucleotides are TGTGCCAGCAGTTACTCCGGGACACCCGGCTACACCTTC. Encoded protein: CASSYSGTPGYTF.

This clonotype showed up just a few times. This chain joins TRBV11-2 and TRBJ1-1, with D perhaps matching TRBD1 (5 bases). The CDR3 is made up of 15 amino acids. V shed 0 bases and J shed 2 bases, with 10 bases lying between them. CDR1 is SGHAT, CDR2 FQNNGV, per germline. The CDR3 spells CASSLDGAGNTEAFF. The CDR3 region has the DNA TGTGCCAGCAGCTTAGATGGGGCGGGTAACACTGAAGCTTTCTTT.

The table lists this clonotype with a few counts. The CDR3 sequence is CASRDPGQGMSNQPQHF. The CDR3 DNA reads TGTGCCAGCAGAGACCCGGGACAGGGTATGAGCAATCAGCCCCAGCATTTT. This rearrangement joins TRBV2 to TRBJ1-5; 9 nucleotides match TRBD1. The CDR3 length is 17 residues. Germline V gene data show CDR1 as SNHLY and CDR2 as FYNNEI. Trimming at V came to 6 bases and at J to 1 base, leaving 10 bases not matched to a gene.

This clonotype was observed a handful of times. The V and J genes are TRBV16 and TRBJ2-1, with D perhaps TRBD1 (5 bases). This CDR3 contains 15 residues. V lost 2 bases to trimming and J lost 4 bases, with 12 bases between them. Germline V gives CDR1 KGHSY, CDR2 FQNENV. The CDR3 coding sequence is TGTGCCAGCAGCCAAGAATGGGGCAGGTACAATGAGCAGTTCTTC. Protein sequence: CASSQEWGRYNEQFF. Supplemented by reference TRBV16 and TRBJ2-1, the full variable domain reads GEEVAQTPKHLVRGEGQKAKLYCAPIKGHSYVFWYQQVLKNEFKFLISFQNENVFDETGMPKERFSAKCLPNSPCSLEIQATKLEDSAVYFCASSQEWGRYNEQFFGPGTRLTVL.

The table lists this clonotype with a few counts. This chain links TRBV5-1 with TRBJ1-1; no definite D call. Germline-derived CDR1 and CDR2 are SGHRS and YFSETQ. The CDR3 totals 14 residues. V was shortened by 0 bases and J by 1 base, with 7 bases between the two germline ends. The CDR3 DNA reads as TGCGCCAGCAGCTTGGATTCGGGGAACACTGAAGCTTTCTTT. It translates to CASSLDSGNTEAFF.

This clonotype has ten or more counts. V is TRBV2 and J is TRBJ2-5; 7 bases are shared with TRBD2. The V and J ends lost 7 bases and 4 bases, in that order; junction bases with no gene match: 3. CDR3 length: 12 residues. From germline, CDR1 is SNHLY and CDR2 FYNNEI. The DNA of the CDR3 is TGTGCCAGCACCCGCGGGGGAGAGACCCAGTACTTC. It yields the protein CASTRGGETQYF.

To note about this clonotype: A much bigger clone sits one base away, suggesting this may be a read error. The chain has TRBV5-1 and TRBJ2-3; D could derive from TRBD1 or TRBD2 (5 bases each). TRBJ2-7 explains the end of the DNA better; the J call may be wrong. Per the germline V gene, CDR1 is SGHRS and CDR2 is YFSETQ. The CDR3 is 15 amino acids. CDR3 residues: CASSLAGTKSGEQYF. As DNA, the CDR3 is TGCGCCAGCAGCTTGGCCGGGACCAAGAGTGGTGAGCAGTACTTC.

This clonotype was observed many times. The CDR3 bases are TGTGCCAGCAGCTTAACTGCCCTGACAATTACAGGGGGCGTTCCGTTCTTC. Its translation: CASSLTALTITGGVPFF. The J gene is TRBJ2-1, the V gene TRBV7-3; 9 bases are a match to TRBD1. The ends lost 0 bases at V and 15 bases at J; junction bases unmatched: 18. Germline V gene sequence: CDR1 SGHTA, CDR2 FQGTGA. The CDR3 loop spans 17 amino acids.